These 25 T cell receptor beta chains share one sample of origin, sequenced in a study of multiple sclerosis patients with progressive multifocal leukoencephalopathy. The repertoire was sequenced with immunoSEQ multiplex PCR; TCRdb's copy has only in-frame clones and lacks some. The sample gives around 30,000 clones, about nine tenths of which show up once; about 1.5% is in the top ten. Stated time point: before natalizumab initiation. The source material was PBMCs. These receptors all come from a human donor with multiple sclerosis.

The CDR3 DNA reads as TGTGCCAGCAGTTTCGCCCTCGCGGGAGCAAGTGATACGCAGTATTTT. It specifies CASSFALAGASDTQYF. V is TRBV28 and J is TRBJ2-3, with 7 nucleotides matching TRBD2. This CDR3 contains 16 residues. Trimming at V came to 3 bases and at J to 6 bases, leaving 12 bases not matched to a gene. Germline V gives CDR1 MDHEN, CDR2 SYDVKM. The complete variable domain, with remaining parts taken from reference TRBV28 and TRBJ2-3, reads DVKVTQSSRYLVKRTGEKVFLECVQDMDHENMFWYRQDPGLGLRLIYFSYDVKMKEKGDIPEGYSVSREKKERFSLILESASTNQTSMYLCASSFALAGASDTQYFGPGTRLTVL.

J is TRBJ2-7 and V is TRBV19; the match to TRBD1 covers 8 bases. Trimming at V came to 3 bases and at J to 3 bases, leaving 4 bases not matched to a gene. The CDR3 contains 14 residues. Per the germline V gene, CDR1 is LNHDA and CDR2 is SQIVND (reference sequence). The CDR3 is CASSIGQGNYEQYF. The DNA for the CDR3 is TGTGCCAGTAGTATCGGACAGGGCAACTACGAGCAGTACTTC.

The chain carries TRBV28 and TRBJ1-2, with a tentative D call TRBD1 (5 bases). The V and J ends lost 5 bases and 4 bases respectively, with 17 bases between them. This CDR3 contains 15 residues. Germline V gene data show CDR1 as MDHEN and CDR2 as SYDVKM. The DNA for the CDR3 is TGTGCCAGCAGTCTCCGACAGCCGGTTGCCTATGGCTACACCTTC. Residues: CASSLRQPVAYGYTF.

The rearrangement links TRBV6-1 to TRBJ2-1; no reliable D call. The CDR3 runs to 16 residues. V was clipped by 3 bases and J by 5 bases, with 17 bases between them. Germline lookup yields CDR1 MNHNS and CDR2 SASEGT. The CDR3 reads CASSEGFLVPNNEQFF. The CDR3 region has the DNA TGTGCCAGCAGTGAGGGTTTTCTAGTGCCCAACAATGAGCAGTTCTTC.

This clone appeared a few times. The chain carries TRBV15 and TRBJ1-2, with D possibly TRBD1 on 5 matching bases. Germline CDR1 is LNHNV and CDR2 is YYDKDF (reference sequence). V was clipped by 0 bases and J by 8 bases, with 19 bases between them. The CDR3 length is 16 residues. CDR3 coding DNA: TGTGCCACCAGCAGAGATGGGCAGGGACTTGTCGAGGGCTACACCTTC. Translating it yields CATSRDGQGLVEGYTF. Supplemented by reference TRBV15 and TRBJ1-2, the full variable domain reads DAMVIQNPRYQVTQFGKPVTLSCSQTLNHNVMYWYQQKSSQAPKLLFHYYDKDFNNEADTPDNFQSRRPNTSFCFLDIRSPGLGDTAMYLCATSRDGQGLVEGYTFGSGTRLTVV.

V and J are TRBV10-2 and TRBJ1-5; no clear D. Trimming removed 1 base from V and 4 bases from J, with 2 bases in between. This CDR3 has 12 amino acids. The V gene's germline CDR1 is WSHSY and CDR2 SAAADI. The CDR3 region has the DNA TGCGCCAGCAGTGAGTGGAATCAGCCCCAGCATTTT. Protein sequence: CASSEWNQPQHF.

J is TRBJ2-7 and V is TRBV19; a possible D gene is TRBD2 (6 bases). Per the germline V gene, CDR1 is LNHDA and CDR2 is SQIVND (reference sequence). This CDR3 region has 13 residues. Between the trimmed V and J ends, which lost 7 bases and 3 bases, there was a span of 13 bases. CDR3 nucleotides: TGTGCCAGTACCGGTAGCGGTAACTACGAGCAGTACTTC. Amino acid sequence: CASTGSGNYEQYF.

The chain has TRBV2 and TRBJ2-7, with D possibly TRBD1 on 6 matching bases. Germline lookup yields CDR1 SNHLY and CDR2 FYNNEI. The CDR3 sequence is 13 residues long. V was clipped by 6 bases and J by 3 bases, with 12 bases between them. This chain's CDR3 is CASRTGSLYEQYF. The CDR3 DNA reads TGTGCCAGCAGGACAGGATCTCTCTACGAGCAGTACTTC.

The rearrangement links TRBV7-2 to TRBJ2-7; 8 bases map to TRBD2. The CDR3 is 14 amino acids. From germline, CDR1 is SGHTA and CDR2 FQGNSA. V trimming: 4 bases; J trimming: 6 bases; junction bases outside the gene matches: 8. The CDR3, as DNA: TGTGCCAGCAGCTCGGGCCGGGGGGGCCTCGAGCAGTACTTC. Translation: CASSSGRGGLEQYF.

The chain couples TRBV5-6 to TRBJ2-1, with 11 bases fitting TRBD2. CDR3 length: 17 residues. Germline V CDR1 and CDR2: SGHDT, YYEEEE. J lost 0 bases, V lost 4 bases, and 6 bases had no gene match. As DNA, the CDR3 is TGTGCCAGCAGCCCGGGACTAGCGGCTAGCTCCTACAATGAGCAGTTCTTC. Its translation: CASSPGLAASSYNEQFF.

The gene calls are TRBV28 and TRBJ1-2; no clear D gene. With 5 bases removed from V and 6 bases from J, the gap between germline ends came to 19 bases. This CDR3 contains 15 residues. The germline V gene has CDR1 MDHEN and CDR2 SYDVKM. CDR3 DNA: TGTGCCAGCAGTCACCGTGGGAGGCACGCCAATGGCTACACCTTC. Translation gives CASSHRGRHANGYTF.

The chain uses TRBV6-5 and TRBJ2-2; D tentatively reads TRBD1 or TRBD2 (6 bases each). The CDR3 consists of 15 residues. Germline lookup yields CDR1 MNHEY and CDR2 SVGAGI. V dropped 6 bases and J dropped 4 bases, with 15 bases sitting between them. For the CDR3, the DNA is TGTGCCAGCAGCCGGGAAGGGGGGTCCACCGGGGAGCTGTTTTTT. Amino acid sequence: CASSREGGSTGELFF.

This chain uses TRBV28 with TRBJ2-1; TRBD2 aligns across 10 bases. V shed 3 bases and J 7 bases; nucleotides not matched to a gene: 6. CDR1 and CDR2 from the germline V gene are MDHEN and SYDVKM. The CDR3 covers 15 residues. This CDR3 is CASSLLGLATNEQFF. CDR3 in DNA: TGTGCCAGCAGTTTGTTGGGACTAGCGACGAATGAGCAGTTCTTC.

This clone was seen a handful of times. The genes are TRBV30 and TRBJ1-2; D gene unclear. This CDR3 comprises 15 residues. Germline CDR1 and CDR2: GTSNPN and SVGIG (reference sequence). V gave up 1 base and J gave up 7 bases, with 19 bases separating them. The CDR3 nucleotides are TGTGCCTGGAGTGGATCTAACAGAAATCTTCGTGGCTACACCTTC. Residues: CAWSGSNRNLRGYTF. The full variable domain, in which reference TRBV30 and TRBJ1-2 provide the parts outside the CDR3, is SQTIHQWPATLVQPVGSPLSLECTVEGTSNPNLYWYRQAAGRGLQLLFYSVGIGQISSEVPQNLSASRPQDRQFILSSKKLLLSDSGFYLCAWSGSNRNLRGYTFGSGTRLTVV.

The CDR3 region has the DNA TGTGCCAGCAGTGACTCGGGAGACAGGGGGCAGGGCACAGATACGCAGTATTTT. Translating gives CASSDSGDRGQGTDTQYF. This chain links TRBV6-4 with TRBJ2-3, with 10 bases matching TRBD1. Trimming removed 0 bases from V and 1 base from J; junction bases left unmatched: 7. Per the germline V gene, CDR1 is MRHNA and CDR2 is SNTAGT. CDR3 size: 18 residues.

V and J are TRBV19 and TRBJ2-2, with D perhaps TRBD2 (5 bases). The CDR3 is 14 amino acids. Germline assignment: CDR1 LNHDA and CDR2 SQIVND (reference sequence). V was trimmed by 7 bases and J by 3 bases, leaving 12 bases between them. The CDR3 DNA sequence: TGTGCCAGTACGGACTGGGTGTACACCGGGGAGCTGTTTTTT. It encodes CASTDWVYTGELFF.

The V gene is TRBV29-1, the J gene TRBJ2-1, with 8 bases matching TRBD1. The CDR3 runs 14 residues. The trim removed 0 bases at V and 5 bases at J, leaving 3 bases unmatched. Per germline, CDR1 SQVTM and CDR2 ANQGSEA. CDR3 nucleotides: TGCAGCGTTGAAGAGGACAGGGCTCACAATGAGCAGTTCTTC. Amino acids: CSVEEDRAHNEQFF.

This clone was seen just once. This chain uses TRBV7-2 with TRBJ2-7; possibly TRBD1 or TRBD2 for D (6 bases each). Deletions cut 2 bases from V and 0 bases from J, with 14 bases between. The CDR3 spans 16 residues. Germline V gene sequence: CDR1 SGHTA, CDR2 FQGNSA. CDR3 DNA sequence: TGTGCCAGCAGCTTACACGGAGGGGGGAGCTCCTACGAGCAGTACTTC. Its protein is CASSLHGGGSSYEQYF.

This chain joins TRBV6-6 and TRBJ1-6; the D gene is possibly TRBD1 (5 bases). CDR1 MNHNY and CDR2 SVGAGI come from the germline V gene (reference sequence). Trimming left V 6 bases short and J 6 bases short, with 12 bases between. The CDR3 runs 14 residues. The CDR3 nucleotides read TGTGCCAGCAGCAGGGAGATTGGTAATTCACCCCTCCACTTT. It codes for CASSREIGNSPLHF.

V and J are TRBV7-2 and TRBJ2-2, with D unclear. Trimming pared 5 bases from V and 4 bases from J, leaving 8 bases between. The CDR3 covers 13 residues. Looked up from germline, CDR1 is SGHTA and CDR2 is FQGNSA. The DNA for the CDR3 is TGTGCCAGCAGCCCCTTGGGCACCGGGGAGCTGTTTTTT. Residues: CASSPLGTGELFF. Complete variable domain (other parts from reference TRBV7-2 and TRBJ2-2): GAGVSQSPSNKVTEKGKDVELRCDPISGHTALYWYRQSLGQGLEFLIYFQGNSAPDKSGLPSDRFSAERTGGSVSTLTIQRTQQEDSAVYLCASSPLGTGELFFGEGSRLTVL.

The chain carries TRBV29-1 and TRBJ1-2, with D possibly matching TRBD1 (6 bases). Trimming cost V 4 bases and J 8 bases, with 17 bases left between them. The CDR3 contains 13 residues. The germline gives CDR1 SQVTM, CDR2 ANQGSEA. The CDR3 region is CSVGGGTAVGYTF. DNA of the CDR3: TGCAGCGTTGGAGGGGGGACGGCAGTCGGCTACACCTTC.

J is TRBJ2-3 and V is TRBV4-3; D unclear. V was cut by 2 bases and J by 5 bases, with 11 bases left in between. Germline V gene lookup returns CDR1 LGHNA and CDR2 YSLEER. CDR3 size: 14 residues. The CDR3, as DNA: TGCGCCAGCAGCCAAAACCATGGTGAAGATACGCAGTATTTT. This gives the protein CASSQNHGEDTQYF.

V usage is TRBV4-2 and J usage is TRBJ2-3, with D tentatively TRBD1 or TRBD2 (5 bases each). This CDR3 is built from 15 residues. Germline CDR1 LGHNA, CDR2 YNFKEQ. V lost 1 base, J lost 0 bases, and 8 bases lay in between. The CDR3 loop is CASSQAGPSTDTQYF. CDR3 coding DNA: TGTGCCAGCAGCCAAGCGGGACCTAGCACAGATACGCAGTATTTT.

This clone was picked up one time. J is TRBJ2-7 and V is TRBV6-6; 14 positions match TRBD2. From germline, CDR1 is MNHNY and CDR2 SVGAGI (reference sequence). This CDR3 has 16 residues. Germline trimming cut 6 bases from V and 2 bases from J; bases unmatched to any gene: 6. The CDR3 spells CASRPPGLAGAYEQYF. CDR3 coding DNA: TGTGCCAGCAGACCCCCGGGACTAGCGGGAGCCTACGAGCAGTACTTC.

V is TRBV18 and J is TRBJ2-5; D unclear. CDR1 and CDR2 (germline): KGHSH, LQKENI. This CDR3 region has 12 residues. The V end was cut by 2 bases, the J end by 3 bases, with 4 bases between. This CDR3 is CASSPAKETQYF. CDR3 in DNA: TGTGCCAGCTCACCAGCGAAAGAGACCCAGTACTTC.